Below are 10 T cell receptor beta chains sequenced from a single sample in a study of T cell repertoires in cytomegalovirus infection. A single record per CDR3 protein comes from TCRdb applying MiXCR to the reads. This sample yields some 500,000 distinct CDR3 sequences, of which 40% are seen a single time; about 48% belongs to the top ten. Their specific antigens are unknown. This material consisted of cultured PBMCs, taken from culture after CMV antigen stimulation. Every receptor here comes from a human donor in good health (CMV status not recorded). Some clones in this sample may be carry-over from other donors' samples.

The rearrangement joins TRBV4-2 to TRBJ2-7, with 7 bases lining up with TRBD2. The CDR3 has 17 residues. J was trimmed by 0 bases and V by 4 bases; bases with no gene match: 12. Germline CDR1 is LGHNA and CDR2 is YNFKEQ. The CDR3 DNA reads as TGTGCCAGCAGCCTCCAGCGAGGACGGGGGGTCTCCTACGAGCAGTACTTC. It translates to CASSLQRGRGVSYEQYF.

The chain couples TRBV7-2 to TRBJ2-3; 13 bases are a match to TRBD2. J gave up 4 bases and V 6 bases, and 7 bases lay outside the gene matches. Germline V gene data show CDR1 as SGHTA and CDR2 as FQGNSA. CDR3 size: 16 residues. The CDR3 sequence: CASRAGLAGISDTQYF. The CDR3 DNA is TGTGCCAGCAGAGCGGGACTAGCGGGAATCTCAGATACGCAGTATTTT. Based on the CDR3 plus reference TRBV7-2 and TRBJ2-3, the full variable domain is GAGVSQSPSNKVTEKGKDVELRCDPISGHTALYWYRQSLGQGLEFLIYFQGNSAPDKSGLPSDRFSAERTGGSVSTLTIQRTQQEDSAVYLCASRAGLAGISDTQYFGPGTRLTVL.

This clonotype was seen a handful of times. CDR3 sequence reads: CASSSPGGSRKTQYF. CDR3 DNA sequence: TGTGCCAGCAGCTCCCCAGGGGGGTCTCGAAAGACCCAGTACTTC. This chain links TRBV7-2 with TRBJ2-5, with a tentative D call TRBD1 (7 bases). The V and J ends lost 4 bases and 6 bases respectively, with 18 bases between them. The CDR3 runs 15 residues. The V gene's germline CDR1 is SGHTA and CDR2 FQGNSA.

This chain uses TRBV11-2 with TRBJ2-1, with TRBD2 matching 9 bases. The CDR3 is 17 residues long. Germline trimming cut 1 base from V and 4 bases from J; bases unmatched to any gene: 8. CDR1 is SGHAT and CDR2 is FQNNGV in the germline V gene. DNA of the CDR3: TGTGCCAGCAGCTTAGGTTCACTAGCGGGCAAGTACAATGAGCAGTTCTTC. This encodes CASSLGSLAGKYNEQFF.

This clonotype was detected a few times. The genes are TRBV15 and TRBJ2-1, with D uncertain. Trimming stripped 3 bases from V and 5 bases from J, with 11 bases between. The CDR3 totals 14 residues. The germline CDR1 and CDR2 sequences are LNHNV and YYDKDF (reference sequence). DNA of the CDR3: TGTGCCACCAGCAGGGAAACCTTAGACAATGAGCAGTTCTTC. Translation: CATSRETLDNEQFF.

This clonotype came up a few times. V is TRBV27 and J is TRBJ1-2, with a weak D call TRBD1 (5 bases). Germline V gives CDR1 MNHEY, CDR2 SMNVEV (reference sequence). CDR3 length: 12 amino acids. With 7 bases removed from V and 6 bases from J, the gap between germline ends came to 12 bases. The CDR3 DNA reads as TGTGCCAGCACCACCCCGGGGGATGGCTACACCTTC. Residues: CASTTPGDGYTF.

The rearrangement links TRBV4-3 to TRBJ1-1; TRBD1 agrees at 7 bases. Germline loops: CDR1 LGHNA, CDR2 YSLEER. Trimming removed 1 base from V and 5 bases from J; junction bases left unmatched: 4. The CDR3 is made up of 14 amino acids. CDR3 loop: CASSQGQGGTEAFF. The CDR3 DNA reads TGCGCCAGCAGCCAAGGACAGGGCGGAACTGAAGCTTTCTTT.

This clonotype was seen only a few times. This chain links TRBV2 with TRBJ2-4; 11 bases match TRBD1. Germline CDR1 SNHLY, CDR2 FYNNEI. The V gene end was trimmed by 0 bases and the J gene end by 6 bases; junction bases not matched to a gene: 7. The length of the CDR3 is 17 residues. The CDR3 DNA reads TGTGCCAGCAGTGAAGCCCCCGGGACAGGGGGAAGAAACATTCAGTACTTC. Its protein is CASSEAPGTGGRNIQYF.

CDR3 in amino acids: CASSYSTQETQYF. The CDR3 region has the DNA TGTGCCAGCAGTTACTCGACTCAAGAGACCCAGTACTTC. The chain recombines TRBV6-8 with TRBJ2-5; D gene uncertain. The ends were cut back, 0 bases at V and 2 bases at J, with 4 bases in the middle. CDR1 is MNHGY, CDR2 SAAAGT, per germline. The CDR3 is 13 residues long.

J is TRBJ2-2 and V is TRBV6-5; D uncertain. Germline V gene data show CDR1 as MNHEY and CDR2 as SVGAGI. The CDR3 loop spans 15 amino acids. Trimming stripped 2 bases from V and 6 bases from J, with 13 bases between. CDR3: CASSYGYSRAGELFF. The DNA for the CDR3 is TGTGCCAGCAGTTACGGATATTCCCGGGCCGGGGAGCTGTTTTTT.